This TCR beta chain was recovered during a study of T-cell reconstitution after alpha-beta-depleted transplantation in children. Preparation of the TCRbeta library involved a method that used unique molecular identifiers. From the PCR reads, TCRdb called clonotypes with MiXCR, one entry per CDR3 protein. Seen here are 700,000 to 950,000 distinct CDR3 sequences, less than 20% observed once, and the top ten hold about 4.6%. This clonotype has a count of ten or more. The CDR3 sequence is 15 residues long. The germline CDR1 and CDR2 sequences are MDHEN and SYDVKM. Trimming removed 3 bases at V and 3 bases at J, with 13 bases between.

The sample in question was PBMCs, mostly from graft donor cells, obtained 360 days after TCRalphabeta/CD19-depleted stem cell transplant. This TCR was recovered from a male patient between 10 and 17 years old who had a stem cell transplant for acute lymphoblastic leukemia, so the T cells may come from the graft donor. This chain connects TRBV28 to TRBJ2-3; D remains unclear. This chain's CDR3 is CASSFFVGETDTQYF. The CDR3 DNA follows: TGTGCCAGCAGTTTCTTCGTGGGTGAGACAGATACGCAGTATTTT.